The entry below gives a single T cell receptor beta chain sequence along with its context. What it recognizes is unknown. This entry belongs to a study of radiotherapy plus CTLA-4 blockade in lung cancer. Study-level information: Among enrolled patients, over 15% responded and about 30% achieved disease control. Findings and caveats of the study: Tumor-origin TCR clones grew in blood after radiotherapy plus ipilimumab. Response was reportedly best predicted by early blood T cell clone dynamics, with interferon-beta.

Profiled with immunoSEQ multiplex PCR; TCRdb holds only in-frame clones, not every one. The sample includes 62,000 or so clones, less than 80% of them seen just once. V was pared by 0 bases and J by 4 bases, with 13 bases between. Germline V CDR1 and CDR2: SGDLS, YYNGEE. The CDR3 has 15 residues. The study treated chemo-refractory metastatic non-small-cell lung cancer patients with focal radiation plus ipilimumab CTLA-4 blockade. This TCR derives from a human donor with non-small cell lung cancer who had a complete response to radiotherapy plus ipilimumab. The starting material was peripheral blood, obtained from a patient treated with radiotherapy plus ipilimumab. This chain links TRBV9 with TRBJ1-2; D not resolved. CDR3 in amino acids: CASSVDPGYSYGYTF. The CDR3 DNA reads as TGTGCCAGCAGCGTAGATCCAGGATACTCCTATGGCTACACCTTC.